A single sample gave rise to the 20 T cell receptor beta chains below, sequenced in a study of shared clonotypes between healthy human individuals. TCRdb keeps only in-frame clones here, not all; method: immunoSEQ multiplex PCR. This sample has a few million clones, with approximately 92% found just once. Input material: naive CD4+ T cells sorted from blood. Subset here: CD45RA+ positively selected. These receptors came from a man aged 18 to 29 in good health.

V gene TRBV4-1 combines with J gene TRBJ2-5; 8 nucleotides agree with TRBD1. Near its end, the DNA agrees better with TRBJ2-7, so the J call may be wrong. The CDR3 sequence is 16 residues long. Germline loops: CDR1 MGHRA, CDR2 YSYEKL. The CDR3 protein is CASSQAWTGSSYEQYF. In DNA, the CDR3 is TGCGCCAGCAGCCAGGCCTGGACAGGGAGCTCCTACGAGCAGTACTTC.

The V gene is TRBV15, the J gene TRBJ1-5; no clear D. Trimming left V 3 bases short and J 2 bases short, with 20 bases between. In germline, CDR1 is LNHNV, CDR2 YYDKDF (reference sequence). The CDR3 has 18 residues. CDR3 bases: TGTGCCACCAGCAGGACCGGGATCCCGGGTATACGCAATCAGCCCCAGCATTTT. Amino acid sequence: CATSRTGIPGIRNQPQHF.

The CDR3 spells CASSPGTVGELFF. CDR3 DNA sequence: TGTGCCAGCAGCCCCGGGACGGTCGGGGAGCTGTTTTTT. The J gene is TRBJ2-2, the V gene TRBV5-4; possibly TRBD1 or TRBD2 for D (5 bases each). This CDR3 has 13 amino acids. The V gene lost 4 bases and the J gene lost 7 bases, with 11 bases spanning the gap. Germline-derived CDR1 and CDR2 are SGHNT and YYREEE (reference sequence).

The rearrangement joins TRBV5-1 to TRBJ2-3, with 8 bases matching TRBD2. Germline CDR1 reads SGHRS; CDR2 reads YFSETQ. V was clipped by 0 bases and J by 2 bases; unmatched bases: 8. CDR3 length: 17 amino acids. CDR3 amino acids: CASSLAQTSGHTDTQYF. The CDR3, as DNA: TGCGCCAGCAGCTTGGCCCAAACTAGCGGCCACACAGATACGCAGTATTTT.

The rearrangement links TRBV4-2 to TRBJ2-5; the match to TRBD2 covers 10 bases. Germline CDR1 reads LGHNA; CDR2 reads YNFKEQ. CDR3 length equals 15 residues. V shed 4 bases, J shed 2 bases, and the junction held 4 bases outside the gene matches. CDR3 nucleotide sequence: TGTGCCAGCAGCCCAATAGCGGGGGGTCAAGAGACCCAGTACTTC. Protein sequence: CASSPIAGGQETQYF.

This clone was found a few times. The genes are TRBV2 and TRBJ1-6; 7 bases match TRBD1. Germline lookup yields CDR1 SNHLY and CDR2 FYNNEI. The length of the CDR3 is 14 residues. V lost 5 bases, J lost 7 bases, and 5 bases stayed unmatched. The CDR3 spells CASSTGAWNSPLHF. CDR3 bases: TGTGCCAGCAGTACAGGGGCTTGGAATTCACCCCTCCACTTT.

The V gene is TRBV18, the J gene TRBJ1-5; D gene ambiguous. Trimming took off 4 bases at V and 1 base at J, with 8 bases between the two ends. The CDR3 length is 14 residues. CDR1 is KGHSH, CDR2 LQKENI, per germline. CDR3 amino acids: CASSLSGSNQPQHF. The CDR3 DNA reads as TGTGCCAGCTCACTGTCCGGCAGCAATCAGCCCCAGCATTTT. Full variable domain (outside the CDR3, taken from reference TRBV18 and TRBJ1-5): NAGVMQNPRHLVRRRGQEARLRCSPMKGHSHVYWYRQLPEEGLKFMVYLQKENIIDESGMPKERFSAEFPKEGPSILRIQQVVRGDSAAYFCASSLSGSNQPQHFGDGTRLSIL.

The CDR3 DNA follows: TGCAGCGTTGGAGGCAGGGTGTTCGCTGAAGCTTTCTTT. Its protein is CSVGGRVFAEAFF. V gene TRBV29-1 combines with J gene TRBJ1-1; D possibly corresponds to TRBD1 (5 bases). Germline CDR1 SQVTM, CDR2 ANQGSEA. Trimming stripped 4 bases from V and 6 bases from J, with 15 bases between. The length of the CDR3 is 13 residues.

The V and J genes are TRBV29-1 and TRBJ2-5, with 8 bases lining up with TRBD2. Germline V gene lookup returns CDR1 SQVTM and CDR2 ANQGSEA. This CDR3 is 12 amino acids long. With 3 bases clipped from V and 5 bases from J, the junction kept 2 bases outside the gene matches. The CDR3 reads CSVDQRGETQYF. CDR3 in DNA: TGCAGCGTTGATCAGCGGGGGGAGACCCAGTACTTC.

The sample holds one count of this clone. The same CDR3 arises from other DNA sequences in this sample as well. V is TRBV5-6 and J is TRBJ1-5; 7 bases agree with TRBD1. The J segment lost 3 bases and the V segment lost 0 bases, leaving 3 bases of the junction unmatched. The CDR3 is 15 residues long. The germline CDR1 and CDR2 sequences are SGHDT and YYEEEE. The CDR3 DNA reads TGTGCCAGCAGCTTGGGACAGGGTCTCAATCAGCCCCAGCATTTT. It yields the protein CASSLGQGLNQPQHF.

The genes are TRBV5-4 and TRBJ2-2; D is possibly TRBD1 (5 bases). This CDR3 has 16 amino acids. Germline lookup yields CDR1 SGHNT and CDR2 YYREEE (reference sequence). V lost 3 bases and J lost 9, with 21 bases in between. The CDR3 bases are TGTGCCAGCAGCTCTAGGTCAGGGCAGCTGAGCAGGGAGCTGTTTTTT. This translates into CASSSRSGQLSRELFF.

This clone was seen once. The chain employs TRBV2 and TRBJ2-4; D is ambiguous. The CDR3 has 14 amino acids. Trimming took 2 bases from V and 0 from J, leaving 5 bases between them. Germline V gene sequence: CDR1 SNHLY, CDR2 FYNNEI. CDR3 DNA: TGTGCCAGCAGTGAATGGGGAGCCAAAAACATTCAGTACTTC. Its translation: CASSEWGAKNIQYF.

The rearrangement links TRBV30 to TRBJ2-7; 12 nucleotides align to TRBD2. Unmatched junction bases numbered 13, after V lost 4 bases and J lost 3 bases. Per the germline V gene, CDR1 is GTSNPN and CDR2 is SVGIG (reference sequence). The CDR3 sequence is 17 residues long. The CDR3 region is CAWTRGRTSGISYEQYF. DNA for the CDR3: TGTGCCTGGACCAGAGGCAGGACTAGCGGGATCAGCTACGAGCAGTACTTC.

This clone was counted a single time. The rearrangement uses TRBV2 and TRBJ2-5; D unresolved. This CDR3 is 15 amino acids long. Germline lookup yields CDR1 SNHLY and CDR2 FYNNEI. Trimming left V 3 bases short and J 0 bases short, with 11 bases between. The CDR3 reads CASSEMGDHQETQYF. In DNA, the CDR3 is TGTGCCAGCAGTGAGATGGGCGATCACCAAGAGACCCAGTACTTC.

Note on this clone: The identical CDR3 is also encoded by other nucleotide sequences in the sample. The V gene is TRBV6-1, the J gene TRBJ1-4, with D perhaps matching TRBD1 (6 bases). CDR1 is MNHNS, CDR2 SASEGT, per germline. Deletions cut 1 base from V and 4 bases from J, with 10 bases between. The CDR3 is 15 amino acids. In DNA, the CDR3 is TGTGCCAGCAGTGAAGGGGGGGGCCGTAATGAAAAACTGTTTTTT. Its protein product is CASSEGGGRNEKLFF.

The chain couples TRBV5-1 to TRBJ2-7; D remains ambiguous. The germline V gene encodes CDR1 SGHRS and CDR2 YFSETQ. CDR3 length: 14 amino acids. V was trimmed by 0 bases and J by 3 bases, leaving 10 bases between them. Here the CDR3 reads CASSLEPPNYEQYF. As DNA, the CDR3 is TGCGCCAGCAGCTTGGAGCCTCCTAACTACGAGCAGTACTTC.

This clone was seen a single time. The V call is TRBV30, the J call TRBJ2-1; TRBD2 agrees at 7 bases. Trimming removed 1 base from V and 9 bases from J; junction bases left unmatched: 9. The CDR3 loop spans 14 amino acids. Germline V lookup: CDR1 GTSNPN, CDR2 SVGIG (reference sequence). The DNA of the CDR3 is TGTGCCTGGAGTGGGCTAGCGGAGGCTAGTGAGCAGTTCTTC. This sequence encodes CAWSGLAEASEQFF.

The chain carries TRBV19 and TRBJ1-1; D not certain. The CDR3 loop spans 12 amino acids. Between the trimmed V and J ends, which lost 6 bases and 4 bases, there was a span of 9 bases. CDR1 and CDR2 (germline): LNHDA, SQIVND (reference sequence). CDR3 residues: CASSPPSTEAFF. The CDR3 bases are TGTGCCAGTAGCCCGCCGAGCACTGAAGCTTTCTTT.

This clone was counted a few times. The V call is TRBV30, the J call TRBJ1-1; D gene ambiguous. V was pared by 5 bases and J by 5 bases, with 12 bases between. CDR3 length equals 12 residues. Germline lookup yields CDR1 GTSNPN and CDR2 SVGIG (reference sequence). The CDR3 nucleotides are TGTGCCTGGGTCTTCTCTGGGACTGAAGCTTTCTTT. This codes for CAWVFSGTEAFF. Combining the CDR3 with reference TRBV30 and TRBJ1-1 gives the whole variable domain SQTIHQWPATLVQPVGSPLSLECTVEGTSNPNLYWYRQAAGRGLQLLFYSVGIGQISSEVPQNLSASRPQDRQFILSSKKLLLSDSGFYLCAWVFSGTEAFFGQGTRLTVV.

The gene calls are TRBV27 and TRBJ1-1; 10 bases line up with TRBD1. After removal of 6 bases from V and 3 bases from J, the junction contained 7 bases not matched to a gene. Germline assignment: CDR1 MNHEY and CDR2 SMNVEV (reference sequence). This CDR3 comprises 15 residues. The chain's CDR3 is CASSLSDRGDTEAFF. CDR3 DNA: TGTGCCAGCAGCCTCTCGGACAGGGGGGACACTGAAGCTTTCTTT.